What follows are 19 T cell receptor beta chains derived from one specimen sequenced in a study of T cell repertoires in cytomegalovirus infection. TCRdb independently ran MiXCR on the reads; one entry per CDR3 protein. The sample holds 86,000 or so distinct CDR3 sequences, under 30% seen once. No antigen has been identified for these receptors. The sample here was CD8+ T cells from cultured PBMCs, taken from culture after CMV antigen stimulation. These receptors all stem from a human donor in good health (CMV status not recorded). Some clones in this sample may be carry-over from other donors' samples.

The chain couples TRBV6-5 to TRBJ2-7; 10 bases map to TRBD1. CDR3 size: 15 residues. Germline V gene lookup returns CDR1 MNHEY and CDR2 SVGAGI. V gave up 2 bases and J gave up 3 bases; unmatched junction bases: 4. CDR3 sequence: CASSYTGTGDYEQYF. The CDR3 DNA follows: TGTGCCAGCAGTTACACCGGGACAGGGGACTACGAGCAGTACTTC.

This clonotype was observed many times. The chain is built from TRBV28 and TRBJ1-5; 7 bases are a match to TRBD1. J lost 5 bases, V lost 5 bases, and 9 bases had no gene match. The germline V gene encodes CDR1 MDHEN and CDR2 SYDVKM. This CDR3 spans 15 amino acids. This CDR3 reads CASSAQGGGDQPQHF. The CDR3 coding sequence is TGTGCCAGCAGTGCGCAGGGAGGGGGCGATCAGCCCCAGCATTTT.

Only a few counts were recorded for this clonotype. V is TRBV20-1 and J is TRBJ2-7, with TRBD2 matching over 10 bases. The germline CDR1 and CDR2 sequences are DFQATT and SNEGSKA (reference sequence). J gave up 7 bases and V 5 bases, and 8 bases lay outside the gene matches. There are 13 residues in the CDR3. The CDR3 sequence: CSAPLAGEKEQYF. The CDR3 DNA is TGCAGTGCTCCCCTAGCGGGAGAAAAAGAGCAGTACTTC.

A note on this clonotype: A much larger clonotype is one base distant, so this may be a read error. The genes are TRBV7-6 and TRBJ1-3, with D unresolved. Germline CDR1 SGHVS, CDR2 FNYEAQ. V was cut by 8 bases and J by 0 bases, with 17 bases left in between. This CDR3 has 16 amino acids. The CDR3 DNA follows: TGTGCCAGCCCCCTGGCGACAAGGAGCTCTGGAAACACCATATATTTT. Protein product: CASPLATRSSGNTIYF. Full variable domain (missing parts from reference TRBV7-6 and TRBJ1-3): GAGVSQSPRYKVTKRGQDVALRCDPISGHVSLYWYRQALGQGPEFLTYFNYEAQQDKSGLPNDRFSAERPEGSISTLTIQRTEQRDSAMYRCASPLATRSSGNTIYFGEGSWLTVV.

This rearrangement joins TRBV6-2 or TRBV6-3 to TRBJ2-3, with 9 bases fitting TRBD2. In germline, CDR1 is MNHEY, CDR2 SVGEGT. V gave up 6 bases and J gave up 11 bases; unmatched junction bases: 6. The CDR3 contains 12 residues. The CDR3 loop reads CASSPSGVGQYF. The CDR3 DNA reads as TGTGCCAGCAGCCCTAGCGGGGTTGGGCAGTATTTT.

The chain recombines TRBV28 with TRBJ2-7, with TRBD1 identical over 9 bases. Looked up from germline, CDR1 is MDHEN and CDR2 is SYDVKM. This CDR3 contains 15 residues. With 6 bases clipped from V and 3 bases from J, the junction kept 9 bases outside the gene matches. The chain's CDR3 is CASSRYRDRVYEQYF. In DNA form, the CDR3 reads TGTGCCAGCAGCCGTTATCGGGACAGGGTCTACGAGCAGTACTTC. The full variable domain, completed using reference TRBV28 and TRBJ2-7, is DVKVTQSSRYLVKRTGEKVFLECVQDMDHENMFWYRQDPGLGLRLIYFSYDVKMKEKGDIPEGYSVSREKKERFSLILESASTNQTSMYLCASSRYRDRVYEQYFGPGTRLTVT.

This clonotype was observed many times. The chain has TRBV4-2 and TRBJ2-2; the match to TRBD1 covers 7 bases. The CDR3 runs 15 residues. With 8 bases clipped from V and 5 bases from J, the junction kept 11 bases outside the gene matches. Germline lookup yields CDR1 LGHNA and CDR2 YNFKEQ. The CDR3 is CASEHTGAGTGELFF. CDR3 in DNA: TGTGCCAGCGAGCACACAGGGGCCGGAACCGGGGAGCTGTTTTTT.

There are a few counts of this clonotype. The CDR3 reads CASSFPPDSPSSYNEQFF. CDR3 in DNA: TGTGCCAGCAGTTTCCCCCCGGACAGCCCTAGCTCCTACAATGAGCAGTTCTTC. The rearrangement links TRBV28 to TRBJ2-1; possibly TRBD1 for D (6 bases). From germline, CDR1 is MDHEN and CDR2 SYDVKM. Between the trimmed V and J ends, which lost 3 bases and 0 bases, there was a span of 18 bases. The CDR3 has 18 amino acids.

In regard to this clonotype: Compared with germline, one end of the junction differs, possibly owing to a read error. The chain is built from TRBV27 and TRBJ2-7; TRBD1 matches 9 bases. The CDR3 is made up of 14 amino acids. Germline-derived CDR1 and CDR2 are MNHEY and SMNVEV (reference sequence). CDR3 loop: CASSNRGLSDEQYF. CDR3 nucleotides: TGTGCCAGCAGTAACAGGGGGCTCTCCGACGAGCAGTACTTC.

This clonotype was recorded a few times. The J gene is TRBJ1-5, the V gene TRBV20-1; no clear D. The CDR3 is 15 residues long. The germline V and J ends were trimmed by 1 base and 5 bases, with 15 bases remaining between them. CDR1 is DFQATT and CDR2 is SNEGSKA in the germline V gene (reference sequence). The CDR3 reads CSARGRFGSDQPQHF. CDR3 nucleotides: TGCAGTGCTAGAGGTCGGTTTGGTTCGGATCAGCCCCAGCATTTT.

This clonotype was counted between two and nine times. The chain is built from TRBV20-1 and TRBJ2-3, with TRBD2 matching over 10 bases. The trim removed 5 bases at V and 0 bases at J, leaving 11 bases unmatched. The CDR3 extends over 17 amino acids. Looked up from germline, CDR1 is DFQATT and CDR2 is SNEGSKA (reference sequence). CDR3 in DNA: TGCAGTGCTGGAGGGAGGGGACTAGCGATTAGCACAGATACGCAGTATTTT. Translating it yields CSAGGRGLAISTDTQYF.

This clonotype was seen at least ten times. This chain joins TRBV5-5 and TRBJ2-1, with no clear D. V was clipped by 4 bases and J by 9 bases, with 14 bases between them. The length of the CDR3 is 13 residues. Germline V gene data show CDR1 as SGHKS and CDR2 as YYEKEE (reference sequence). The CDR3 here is CASSHQTRPEQFF. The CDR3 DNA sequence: TGTGCCAGCAGCCACCAAACCAGGCCTGAGCAGTTCTTC.

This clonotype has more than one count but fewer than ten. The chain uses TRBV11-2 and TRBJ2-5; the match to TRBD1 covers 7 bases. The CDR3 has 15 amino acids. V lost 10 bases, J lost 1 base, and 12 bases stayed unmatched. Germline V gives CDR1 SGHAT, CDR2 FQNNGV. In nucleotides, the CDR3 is TGTGCCACTTCATTCTCTACAGGGGTCCAAGAGACCCAGTACTTC. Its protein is CATSFSTGVQETQYF.

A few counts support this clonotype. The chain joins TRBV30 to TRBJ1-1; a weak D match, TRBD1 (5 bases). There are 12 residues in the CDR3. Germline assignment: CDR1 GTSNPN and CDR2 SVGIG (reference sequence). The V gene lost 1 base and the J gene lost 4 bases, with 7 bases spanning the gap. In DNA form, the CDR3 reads TGTGCCTGGAGTGAAGGGGCCACTGAAGCTTTCTTT. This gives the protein CAWSEGATEAFF.

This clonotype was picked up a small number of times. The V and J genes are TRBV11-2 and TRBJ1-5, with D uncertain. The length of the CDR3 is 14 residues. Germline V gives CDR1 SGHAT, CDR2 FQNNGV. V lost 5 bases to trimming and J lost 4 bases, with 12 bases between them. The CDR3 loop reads CASSLAVGNQPQHF. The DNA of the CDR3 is TGTGCCAGCAGCCTAGCGGTGGGAAATCAGCCCCAGCATTTT.

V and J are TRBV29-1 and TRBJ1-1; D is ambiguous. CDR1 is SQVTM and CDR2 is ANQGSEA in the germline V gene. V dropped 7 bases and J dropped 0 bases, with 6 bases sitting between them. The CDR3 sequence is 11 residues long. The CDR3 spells CSEQMNTEAFF. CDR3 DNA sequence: TGCAGCGAACAAATGAACACTGAAGCTTTCTTT. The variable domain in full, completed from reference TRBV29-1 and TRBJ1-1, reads SAVISQKPSRDICQRGTSLTIQCQVDSQVTMMFWYRQQPGQSLTLIATANQGSEATYESGFVIDKFPISRPNLTFSTLTVSNMSPEDSSIYLCSEQMNTEAFFGQGTRLTVV.

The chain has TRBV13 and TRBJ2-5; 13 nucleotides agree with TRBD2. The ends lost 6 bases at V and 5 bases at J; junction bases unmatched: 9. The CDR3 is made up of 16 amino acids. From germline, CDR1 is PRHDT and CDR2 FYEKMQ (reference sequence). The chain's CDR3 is CASSTWGLAGTETQYF. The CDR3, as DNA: TGTGCCAGCAGTACTTGGGGACTAGCGGGAACGGAGACCCAGTACTTC.

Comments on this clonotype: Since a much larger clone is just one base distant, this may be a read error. CDR3 sequence (DNA): TGTGCCAGCAGCTCTGTCTCCTGGGGCACAGATACGCAGTATTTT. Its translation: CASSSVSWGTDTQYF. This sequence joins TRBV7-3 and TRBJ2-3; D call uncertain. V was trimmed by 4 bases and J by 1 base, leaving 12 bases between them. The length of the CDR3 is 15 residues. CDR1 is SGHTA and CDR2 is FQGTGA in the germline V gene.

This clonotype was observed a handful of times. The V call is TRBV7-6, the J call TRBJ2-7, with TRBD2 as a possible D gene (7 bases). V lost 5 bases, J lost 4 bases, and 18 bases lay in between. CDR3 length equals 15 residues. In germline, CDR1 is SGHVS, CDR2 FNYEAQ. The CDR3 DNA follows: TGTGCCAGCAGCCTCGAGGGAGGGGGATCGTACGAGCAGTACTTC. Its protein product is CASSLEGGGSYEQYF. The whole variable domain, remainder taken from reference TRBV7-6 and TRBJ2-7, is GAGVSQSPRYKVTKRGQDVALRCDPISGHVSLYWYRQALGQGPEFLTYFNYEAQQDKSGLPNDRFSAERPEGSISTLTIQRTEQRDSAMYRCASSLEGGGSYEQYFGPGTRLTVT.